This T cell receptor (beta chain) appears in the sequencing data of a study of blood T cell repertoires in COVID-19 (dated by TCRdb to the early 2020s). Regarding the research as a whole: Samples covering the acute and convalescent phases of COVID-19 were provided by collaborators in the United States, Italy and Spain. The prospective study material was composed of cDNA or gDNA derived from T cells, B-cell-depleted T cells, or PBMCs. Deeply sampled blood TCRbeta repertoires from subjects exposed to, actively infected with, or recovered from COVID-19 were included in the dataset. The repertoires were released in a freely available public database intended as a resource for research on the immune response to SARS-CoV-2. Samples came from the ongoing ImmuneRACE study (first 160 participants) plus 1,254 subjects from 6 global collaborators. A de-identified subject ID, COVID-19 status, age in years and sex were almost always included in the sample metadata. HLA class I and class II types, where available, came from metadata supplied by the sample provider rather than from assay-based typing. Paper-wide results and their limitations: The amount of clinical and demographic metadata varied by source and participant and was provided uncurated.

One collaborating source in Seattle enrolled patients while the patients were actively infected and followed the patients over time throughout the course of disease. The collaborating institutions used their own protocols to collect whole blood in K2EDTA tubes. Collaborator samples were shipped for TCRbeta analysis as frozen whole blood, isolated PBMCs, or DNA extracted from either sample type. From the cysteine up to the phenylalanine, the CDR3 has a length of 13 residues. Only CDR3 DNA remains: 39 bases, in frame from the first base. Clipping removes 8 bases from V and 0 bases from J, with 3 as the unmatched junction base count. Looking up the germline V gene (reference sequence) yields CDR1 LNHDA and CDR2 SQIVND. For this clone: What this receptor recognizes is not known. Base qualities are not recorded, but no much larger clone differs from it by a single base.

The immunoSEQ Assay, a bias-controlled multiplex PCR, was used to amplify TCRbeta CDR3 regions from genomic DNA. The paper's processing steps were these. The number of nucleated cells in each sample was estimated by amplification of reference gene primers within the assay. Sequence reads were collapsed and filtered to measure the absolute abundance of every unique TCRbeta CDR3 rearrangement. For each sample, productive Simpson clonality was calculated by taking the square root of Simpson's diversity index across productive rearrangements. Imported from immuneACCESS, the table was reduced by TCRdb to in-frame sequences with V and J called. These copies leave out some clones; in studies compared against another copy, an unresolved V gene accounts for under half, and the cause of the remainder is not known. V and J calls and clone size follow that table, whereas D and trimming were derived from the DNA. This sample lists fewer than 450,000 clones; 85% to 90% were detected once. About 6% of the sample is taken by the ten largest.

The receptor was isolated from a woman aged 50 to 60 with COVID-19, enrolled during active disease. Specimen: peripheral blood. The receptor chain draws on TRBV19 and TRBJ1-2, with 7 bases aligning to TRBD1. In nucleotides, the sequence is TGTGCCAGTGGGACAGCCTCTAACTATGGCTACACCTTC. It specifies CASGTASNYGYTF.